Sequencing of this T cell receptor (beta chain) was carried out in a study of cytomegalovirus exposure and HLA in healthy donors. Study information: Researchers previously reported finding roughly 120 million unique TCR beta sequences from around 200 million T cells. Study conclusions and caveats: An analysis done earlier found most TCR beta V segments productive about 87% or about 30% of the time. The study put around 180 TCR beta chains on its list as cytomegalovirus-associated. Usually a TCR sequence was rare, but some public TCRs were found in many donors.

PCR primers comprised 60 Vbeta and 13 Jbeta primers. Only in-frame clones appear in the TCRdb table, and some are missing; sequencing was by immunoSEQ multiplex PCR. Among about 150,000 clones listed, around three quarters were seen once. This clone was counted a single time. The target antigen is unknown. The CDR3 length is 14 residues. CDR1 and CDR2 from the germline V gene are LGHNA and YNFKEQ. V gave up 2 bases and J gave up 0 bases, with 6 bases separating them. The chain links TRBV4-2 to TRBJ2-3, with a weak D call TRBD2 (6 bases). Sequences were obtained from PBMCs. This receptor was identified in a man aged 35 to 55 in good health and CMV-seropositive. DNA of the CDR3: TGTGCCAGCAGCCAAAGCGGGAGCACAGATACGCAGTATTTT. Its protein is CASSQSGSTDTQYF.